The 26 T cell receptor beta chains listed next were all sequenced from one sample in a study of graft-versus-host responses after intestinal transplantation. No antigens are known for them. This table comes from immunoSEQ multiplex PCR, and its TCRdb copy is limited to in-frame clones, with some not included. Of fewer than 95,000 clones listed, more than 85% are singletons. The material was unstimulated CD8+ T cells sorted from spleen or lymph node cells, obtained before intestinal transplant. Receptor source: a human donor who received an intestinal transplant.

Only a few counts were recorded for this clone. This sequence joins TRBV4-1 and TRBJ2-7; 11 bases are shared with TRBD1. V lost 3 bases to trimming and J lost 2 bases; unmatched junction nucleotides: 0. CDR1 and CDR2 from the germline V gene are MGHRA and YSYEKL. The CDR3 is 14 amino acids. CDR3 bases: TGCGCCAGCAGCCAGGGACAGGGGGCCTACGAGCAGTACTTC. As protein: CASSQGQGAYEQYF.

The chain links TRBV28 to TRBJ1-6; possible D gene TRBD1, 6 bases. Germline V gives CDR1 MDHEN, CDR2 SYDVKM. CDR3 length equals 17 residues. V was shortened by 3 bases and J by 7 bases, with 19 bases between the two germline ends. The CDR3 here is CASSFPLRTAPNSPLHF. CDR3 DNA sequence: TGTGCCAGCAGTTTTCCACTACGGACAGCCCCGAATTCACCCCTCCACTTT.

V and J are TRBV4-3 and TRBJ2-7, with 14 bases matching TRBD2. CDR1 is LGHNA, CDR2 YSLEER, per germline. This CDR3 has 16 amino acids. J gave up 7 bases and V 5 bases, and 10 bases lay outside the gene matches. The CDR3 reads CASSSRLAGGLDEQYF. The DNA of the CDR3 is TGCGCCAGCAGCTCCCGACTAGCGGGGGGGCTGGATGAGCAGTACTTC.

The chain couples TRBV7-2 to TRBJ2-1; D is perhaps TRBD1 (5 bases). V lost 5 bases and J 1 base, leaving 12 bases between the germline ends. The CDR3 consists of 15 residues. Germline V gene sequence: CDR1 SGHTA, CDR2 FQGNSA. DNA of the CDR3: TGTGCCAGCAGCGGTGGGGCTGTATCCTACAATGAGCAGTTCTTC. Its protein product is CASSGGAVSYNEQFF.

The chain couples TRBV11-2 to TRBJ1-3; 7 bases agree with TRBD1. With V trimmed by 1 base and J by 3 bases, 9 bases remained unmatched. Germline-derived CDR1 and CDR2 are SGHAT and FQNNGV. The CDR3 has 17 residues. CDR3 residues: CASSLVLWTGIGNTIYF. CDR3 DNA: TGTGCCAGCAGCTTAGTTCTTTGGACAGGAATTGGAAACACCATATATTTT.

V usage is TRBV6-5 and J usage is TRBJ1-1; 8 nucleotides align to TRBD1. V was clipped by 8 bases and J by 5 bases; unmatched bases: 4. Germline CDR1 reads MNHEY; CDR2 reads SVGAGI. The CDR3 has 12 residues. The CDR3 DNA is TGTGCCAGCCGACAGGGGAGGACTGAAGCTTTCTTT. Amino acids: CASRQGRTEAFF.

V and J are TRBV7-8 and TRBJ2-1; 8 positions agree with TRBD2. Germline lookup yields CDR1 SGHVS and CDR2 FQNEAQ. The CDR3 is 16 residues long. The trim removed 5 bases at V and 3 bases at J, leaving 9 bases unmatched. As DNA, the CDR3 is TGTGCCAGCAGCCCGCAGGGCGCGGGGGGCTACAATGAGCAGTTCTTC. It translates to CASSPQGAGGYNEQFF.

The rearrangement uses TRBV27 and TRBJ2-5; a possible D gene is TRBD1 (8 bases). With 6 bases removed from V and 2 bases from J, the gap between germline ends came to 16 bases. Per the germline V gene, CDR1 is MNHEY and CDR2 is SMNVEV (reference sequence). The CDR3 loop spans 15 amino acids. This chain's CDR3 is CASRPQGGAQETQYF. CDR3 coding DNA: TGTGCCAGCAGACCACAGGGGGGGGCTCAAGAGACCCAGTACTTC.

J is TRBJ2-1 and V is TRBV5-4; 12 bases fit TRBD2. V lost 0 bases and J lost 7; bases outside the gene matches: 2. The CDR3 loop spans 15 amino acids. Germline-derived CDR1 and CDR2 are SGHNT and YYREEE (reference sequence). The CDR3 is CASSLGLAGGNEQFF. The CDR3 nucleotides are TGTGCCAGCAGCTTGGGGCTAGCGGGGGGGAATGAGCAGTTCTTC.

The chain couples TRBV9 to TRBJ1-3; D is perhaps TRBD1 (5 bases). V was cut by 5 bases and J by 0 bases, with 12 bases left in between. The CDR3 is 15 residues long. Germline V gives CDR1 SGDLS, CDR2 YYNGEE. The CDR3 nucleotides read TGTGCCAGCAGTGACGACAGTAGCTCTGGAAACACCATATATTTT. Amino acid sequence: CASSDDSSSGNTIYF.

In its sample, this clone was seen a few times. J is TRBJ1-4 and V is TRBV5-3, with 8 bases aligning to TRBD1. TRBV5-3 is an open reading frame, and its role is uncertain. V was pared by 6 bases and J by 8 bases, with 9 bases of the junction left unmatched. The CDR3 consists of 14 residues. CDR3 in amino acids: CARKPDRGGEKLFF. As DNA, the CDR3 is TGTGCCAGAAAACCCGACAGGGGAGGGGAAAAACTGTTTTTT.

The CDR3 protein is CASSGLAGTYEQYF. DNA of the CDR3: TGTGCCAGTAGCGGACTAGCGGGGACCTACGAGCAGTACTTC. The chain carries TRBV19 and TRBJ2-7; 12 nucleotides agree with TRBD2. The CDR3 has 14 amino acids. Unmatched junction bases numbered 2, after V lost 6 bases and J lost 2 bases. Looked up from germline, CDR1 is LNHDA and CDR2 is SQIVND (reference sequence).

This clone was recorded a few times. V is TRBV4-3 and J is TRBJ2-1; 14 bases line up with TRBD2. The germline V gene encodes CDR1 LGHNA and CDR2 YSLEER. The length of the CDR3 is 16 residues. Trimming took 1 base from V and 7 from J; bases not matched to a gene: 3. This CDR3 is CASSQARLAGGNEQFF. CDR3 bases: TGCGCCAGCAGCCAAGCCCGACTAGCGGGGGGGAATGAGCAGTTCTTC.

The chain combines TRBV7-2 with TRBJ1-1; tentative D call: TRBD1 (6 bases). The V gene's germline CDR1 is SGHTA and CDR2 FQGNSA. This CDR3 contains 15 residues. The ends were cut back, 5 bases at V and 1 base at J, with 14 bases in the middle. CDR3 amino acids: CASSLRTVENTEAFF. For the CDR3, the DNA is TGTGCCAGCAGCCTGAGGACAGTCGAGAACACTGAAGCTTTCTTT. Together with reference TRBV7-2 and TRBJ1-1, the CDR3 gives the full variable domain: GAGVSQSPSNKVTEKGKDVELRCDPISGHTALYWYRQSLGQGLEFLIYFQGNSAPDKSGLPSDRFSAERTGGSVSTLTIQRTQQEDSAVYLCASSLRTVENTEAFFGQGTRLTVV.

CDR3 protein: CASSLGQLRNSPLHF. The CDR3 DNA sequence: TGTGCCAGCAGCTTAGGGCAACTAAGGAATTCACCCCTCCACTTT. V is TRBV7-9 and J is TRBJ1-6; no definite D call. The germline V gene encodes CDR1 SEHNR and CDR2 FQNEAQ (reference sequence). The CDR3 is made up of 15 amino acids. V was cut by 1 base and J by 7 bases, with 11 bases left in between.

This sequence joins TRBV9 and TRBJ1-1; D possibly corresponds to TRBD1 (6 bases). Deletions cut 4 bases from V and 8 bases from J, with 12 bases between. This CDR3 spans 12 amino acids. The germline gives CDR1 SGDLS, CDR2 YYNGEE. Here the CDR3 reads CASSHGQSEAFF. CDR3 nucleotides: TGTGCCAGCAGCCACGGACAGAGCGAAGCTTTCTTT.

The chain combines TRBV29-1 with TRBJ1-3; unclear D gene. The CDR3 loop spans 13 amino acids. V was cut by 6 bases and J by 0 bases, with 9 bases left in between. CDR1 is SQVTM, CDR2 ANQGSEA, per germline. The CDR3 coding sequence is TGCAGCGTAATATACGGCTCTGGAAACACCATATATTTT. Translating gives CSVIYGSGNTIYF.

In nucleotides, the CDR3 is TGTGCCAGCAGCTTGGCTGGAGGGGACCTCTCTGGAAACACCATATATTTT. Protein: CASSLAGGDLSGNTIYF. The chain is built from TRBV13 and TRBJ1-3; D possibly corresponds to TRBD1 (5 bases). This CDR3 has 17 residues. CDR1 and CDR2 (germline): PRHDT, FYEKMQ (reference sequence). V lost 3 bases to trimming and J lost 0 bases, with 15 bases between them.

The chain is built from TRBV10-1 and TRBJ2-3; 7 bases are a match to TRBD1. The CDR3 has 16 residues. The J segment lost 2 bases and the V segment lost 3 bases, leaving 8 bases of the junction unmatched. Germline CDR1 reads WNHNN; CDR2 reads SYGVQD (reference sequence). The CDR3 coding sequence is TGCGCCAGCAGTGAAATAAGGGACAGCCTCACAGATACGCAGTATTTT. This encodes CASSEIRDSLTDTQYF.

This sequence joins TRBV6-5 and TRBJ2-1; 8 bases align to TRBD1. Germline V gene data show CDR1 as MNHEY and CDR2 as SVGAGI. J was trimmed by 10 bases and V by 5 bases; bases with no gene match: 1. This CDR3 comprises 11 residues. CDR3 amino acids: CASSAGGEQFF. CDR3 coding DNA: TGTGCCAGCAGTGCAGGGGGCGAGCAGTTCTTC.

The genes are TRBV7-2 and TRBJ2-3; 13 bases fit TRBD2. V shed 3 bases and J 2 bases; nucleotides not matched to a gene: 11. The CDR3 contains 19 residues. Germline V lookup: CDR1 SGHTA, CDR2 FQGNSA. DNA of the CDR3: TGTGCCAGCAGCTTGCGCCAACTAGCGGGGGGGCCCCCCACAGATACGCAGTATTTT. Encoded protein: CASSLRQLAGGPPTDTQYF.

The CDR3 reads CASSSTGSYEQYF. The CDR3 region has the DNA TGTGCCAGCAGTTCGACAGGCTCCTACGAGCAGTACTTC. This sequence joins TRBV27 and TRBJ2-7; D possibly corresponds to TRBD1 (6 bases). The CDR3 sequence is 13 residues long. With 4 bases removed from V and 0 bases from J, the gap between germline ends came to 7 bases. Germline V gene sequence: CDR1 MNHEY, CDR2 SMNVEV (reference sequence).

The gene calls are TRBV27 and TRBJ2-1, with D possibly matching TRBD1 (5 bases). Germline V lookup: CDR1 MNHEY, CDR2 SMNVEV (reference sequence). V was clipped by 2 bases and J by 0 bases, with 11 bases between them. The CDR3 spans 16 residues. The CDR3 protein is CASSLNGQGSYNEQFF. In DNA, the CDR3 is TGTGCCAGCAGTTTAAATGGGCAGGGCTCCTACAATGAGCAGTTCTTC.

This chain links TRBV6-5 with TRBJ1-1; D gene ambiguous. The CDR3 has 16 amino acids. Germline-derived CDR1 and CDR2 are MNHEY and SVGAGI. V was cut by 0 bases and J by 1 base, with 12 bases left in between. The CDR3 DNA follows: TGTGCCAGCAGTTACTCGATCCCACAATCGAACACTGAAGCTTTCTTT. Protein sequence: CASSYSIPQSNTEAFF.

CDR3 amino acids: CASSFRDREDNSPLHF. CDR3 in DNA: TGTGCCAGCAGCTTCCGGGACAGGGAAGACAATTCACCCCTCCACTTT. The chain couples TRBV11-2 to TRBJ1-6; the match to TRBD1 covers 9 bases. In germline, CDR1 is SGHAT, CDR2 FQNNGV. J was trimmed by 7 bases and V by 3 bases; bases with no gene match: 7. The CDR3 has 16 residues.

This chain links TRBV14 with TRBJ1-6; D gene uncertain. This CDR3 comprises 15 residues. With 4 bases removed from V and 6 bases from J, the gap between germline ends came to 13 bases. The germline gives CDR1 SGHDN, CDR2 FVKESK. CDR3 coding DNA: TGTGCCAGCAGCCCGGGGATTTTCGGTAATTCACCCCTCCACTTT. Its protein is CASSPGIFGNSPLHF.